This T cell receptor beta chain was recovered during a study of CD8 T cells in Susac syndrome. TCR beta sequencing was performed on blood CD8+ and CD4+ T cells. CDR1 KGHSH and CDR2 LQKENI come from the germline V gene. Trimming stripped 3 bases from V and 0 bases from J, with 12 bases between. The CDR3 contains 15 residues. Random hexamers were used to reverse transcribe about 0.5 to 1 ug of RNA. Using its own MiXCR run on the immunoSEQ multiplex PCR reads, TCRdb lists one record per CDR3 protein. Of fewer than 200,000 distinct CDR3 sequences listed, approximately 94% are singletons. The TCR sequence derives from a human donor with Susac syndrome. Sequencing was performed on CD4+ T cells from PBMCs. The V and J genes are TRBV18 and TRBJ2-7, with D possibly TRBD1 on 6 matching bases. In DNA form, the CDR3 reads TGTGCCAGCTCACCCGCCGACAGGCACTCCTACGAGCAGTACTTC. Translated, it gives CASSPADRHSYEQYF. Drawing the rest from reference TRBV18 and TRBJ2-7, the complete variable domain is NAGVMQNPRHLVRRRGQEARLRCSPMKGHSHVYWYRQLPEEGLKFMVYLQKENIIDESGMPKERFSAEFPKEGPSILRIQQVVRGDSAAYFCASSPADRHSYEQYFGPGTRLTVT.